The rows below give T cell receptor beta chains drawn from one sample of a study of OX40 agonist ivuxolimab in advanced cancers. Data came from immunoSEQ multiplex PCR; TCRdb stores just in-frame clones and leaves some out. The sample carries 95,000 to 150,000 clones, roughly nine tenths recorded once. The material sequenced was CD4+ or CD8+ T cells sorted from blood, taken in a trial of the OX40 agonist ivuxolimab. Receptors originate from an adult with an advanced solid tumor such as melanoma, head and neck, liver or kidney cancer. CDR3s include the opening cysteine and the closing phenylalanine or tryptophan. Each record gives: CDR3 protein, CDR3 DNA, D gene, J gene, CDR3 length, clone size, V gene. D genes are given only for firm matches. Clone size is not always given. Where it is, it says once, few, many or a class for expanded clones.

CASSVSTDTQYF	TGTGCCAGCAGCGTAAGCACAGATACGCAGTATTTT	.	TRBJ2-3	12	.	TRBV9
CASSLAGLLTEAFF	TGTGCCAGCAGTTTAGCCGGGCTACTGACTGAAGCTTTCTTT	.	TRBJ1-1	14	.	TRBV27
CASSPTPGTDTQYF	TGCGCCAGCAGCCCCACCCCTGGGACAGATACGCAGTATTTT	.	TRBJ2-3	14	.	TRBV5-1
CASSPLRDSFVF	TGTGCCAGCTCACCACTACGGGACAGCTTTGTCTTC	TRBD1	TRBJ2-1	12	.	TRBV18
CASSYSLGMNTEAFF	TGTGCCAGCAGTTACTCTCTGGGCATGAACACTGAAGCTTTCTTT	.	TRBJ1-1	15	.	TRBV6-6
CASRRQGSPLHF	TGTGCCAGCAGGCGACAGGGGTCACCCCTCCACTTT	TRBD1	TRBJ1-6	12	.	TRBV6-6
CASRRDRADTQYF	TGTGCCAGCAGGCGTGACAGGGCAGATACGCAGTATTTT	TRBD1	TRBJ2-3	13	.	TRBV6-5
CASSVGQGETQYF	TGTGCCAGCAGCGTTGGACAGGGAGAGACCCAGTACTTC	TRBD1	TRBJ2-5	13	.	TRBV9
CASSSSWGGYEQYF	TGTGCCAGCAGTAGTTCGTGGGGGGGCTACGAGCAGTACTTC	TRBD2	TRBJ2-7	14	.	TRBV6-5
CASSLPRDRGYEQYF	TGTGCCAGCAGCTTGCCGCGGGACAGGGGGTACGAGCAGTACTTC	TRBD1	TRBJ2-7	15	.	TRBV5-4
CASRPPRRDTQYF	TGTGCAAGTCGCCCCCCGCGGAGGGATACGCAGTATTTT	.	TRBJ2-3	13	once	TRBV12-2
CASSFLRGLGNTIYF	TGTGCCAGCAGCTTTTTGAGGGGGCTAGGAAACACCATATATTTT	TRBD1	TRBJ1-3	15	.	TRBV11-2
CASLEGEVLTYGYTF	TGTGCCAGCCTCGAGGGGGAGGTTTTGACCTATGGCTACACCTTC	.	TRBJ1-2	15	.	TRBV6-7
CASSFDRGLSETQYF	TGTGCCAGCAGCTTCGACAGGGGGCTAAGTGAGACCCAGTACTTC	TRBD1	TRBJ2-5	15	.	TRBV7-2
CASSSGTAGNTIYF	TGTGCCAGCAGTTCCGGGACTGCCGGAAACACCATATATTTT	.	TRBJ1-3	14	.	TRBV28
CAISESGRVYEQYF	TGTGCCATCAGTGAGTCCGGTCGGGTCTACGAGCAGTACTTC	.	TRBJ2-7	14	.	TRBV10-3
CASSLDEGTNYGYTF	TGTGCCAGCAGCTTAGATGAGGGGACTAACTATGGCTACACCTTC	.	TRBJ1-2	15	.	TRBV7-8
CASSSTQGGINSPLHF	TGTGCCAGCAGTTCAACACAGGGGGGGATTAATTCACCCCTCCACTTT	TRBD1	TRBJ1-6	16	.	TRBV7-9
CASSLMGTGLFDGYTF	TGTGCCAGCAGCTTAATGGGGACAGGGTTGTTTGATGGCTACACCTTC	TRBD1	TRBJ1-2	16	.	TRBV7-8
CASSRPEKQYF	TGTGCCAGCAGTCGCCCGGAGAAGCAGTACTTC	.	TRBJ2-7	11	.	TRBV28
CASSESTAAQETQYF	TGCGCCAGCAGTGAGTCGACGGCGGCCCAAGAGACCCAGTACTTC	.	TRBJ2-5	15	once	TRBV10-1
CASSLAQETQYF	TGCGCCAGCAGCTTGGCGCAAGAGACCCAGTACTTC	.	TRBJ2-5	12	.	TRBV5-1
CASSYRGRPNSPLHF	TGTGCCAGCAGTTACAGGGGAAGACCCAATTCACCCCTCCACTTT	.	TRBJ1-6	15	once	TRBV6-5
CASTRQIYGYTF	TGTGCCAGCACCAGGCAGATCTATGGCTACACCTTC	.	TRBJ1-2	12	.	TRBV2
CASSLGRVNTEAFF	TGTGCCAGCAGCTTAGGGAGGGTGAACACTGAAGCTTTCTTT	.	TRBJ1-1	14	once	TRBV13
CASSEQWGVYNEQFF	TGTGCCAGCAGTGAACAGTGGGGGGTCTACAATGAGCAGTTCTTC	.	TRBJ2-1	15	.	TRBV2
CASSPRPSGGDIQYF	TGTGCCAGCAGTCCCAGACCTAGCGGGGGAGACATTCAGTACTTC	TRBD2	TRBJ2-4	15	.	TRBV28
CSASTGYYGYTF	TGCAGCGCTTCTACAGGGTACTATGGCTACACCTTC	.	TRBJ1-2	12	.	TRBV29-1
CASSLSDVNYEQYF	TGTGCCAGTAGTTTGTCCGACGTGAACTACGAGCAGTACTTC	.	TRBJ2-7	14	.	TRBV19
CACRGGAPNYGYTF	TGTGCCTGCCGCGGGGGAGCCCCCAACTATGGCTACACCTTC	.	TRBJ1-2	14	.	TRBV28
CASSDRTSGDVTQYF	TGTGCCAGCAGTGATCGGACTAGCGGGGATGTTACGCAGTATTTT	TRBD2	TRBJ2-3	15	.	TRBV2
CASCSGSNQPQHF	TGTGCCAGCTGCTCAGGGAGCAATCAGCCCCAGCATTTT	.	TRBJ1-5	13	.	TRBV10-3
CASSLAGAGLTTDTQYF	TGCGCCAGCAGCTTGGCCGGGGCAGGGTTGACCACAGATACGCAGTATTTT	.	TRBJ2-3	17	.	TRBV5-1
CASIPGKANEKLFF	TGTGCCAGCATTCCGGGGAAGGCTAATGAAAAACTGTTTTTT	.	TRBJ1-4	14	.	TRBV2
CASSEAAGNSDEQYF	TGTGCCAGCAGTGAAGCAGCGGGGAACTCTGACGAGCAGTACTTC	TRBD2	TRBJ2-7	15	.	TRBV2
CSVLDRQSSGNTIYF	TGCAGCGTCCTGGACAGGCAGAGCTCTGGAAACACCATATATTTT	TRBD1	TRBJ1-3	15	.	TRBV29-1
CAWGRGQGQSGANVLTF	TGTGCCTGGGGCCGAGGACAGGGACAATCAGGGGCCAACGTCCTGACTTTC	TRBD1	TRBJ2-6	17	once	TRBV30
CAWSHMFETGVTDTQYF	TGTGCCTGGAGCCATATGTTTGAGACAGGGGTCACAGATACGCAGTATTTT	TRBD1	TRBJ2-3	17	.	TRBV30
CASSVTGSIGELFF	TGTGCCAGCAGCGTCACAGGGAGCATCGGGGAGCTGTTTTTT	.	TRBJ2-2	14	.	TRBV9
CASSGEGPQYTEAFF	TGTGCCAGCAGCGGGGAAGGACCTCAATACACTGAAGCTTTCTTT	.	TRBJ1-1	15	.	TRBV5-5
CASSLSGEAFF	TGTGCCAGCAGTTTATCGGGTGAAGCTTTCTTT	.	TRBJ1-1	11	few	TRBV28
CASSVDQGDTQYF	TGTGCCAGCAGCGTGGATCAGGGGGATACGCAGTATTTT	.	TRBJ2-3	13	.	TRBV9
CASSPDQETQYF	TGTGCCAGCAGTCCCGATCAAGAGACCCAGTACTTC	.	TRBJ2-5	12	.	TRBV28
CASSLLGGTKGNTIYF	TGTGCCAGCAGCCTCTTGGGTGGGACCAAGGGAAACACCATATATTTT	.	TRBJ1-3	16	.	TRBV7-2
CASSIAGNNSPLHF	TGTGCCAGTAGTATCGCCGGAAATAATTCACCCCTCCACTTT	.	TRBJ1-6	14	.	TRBV19
CASRPRDPTDTQYF	TGTGCCAGTAGACCAAGGGACCCCACAGATACGCAGTATTTT	.	TRBJ2-3	14	.	TRBV19
CASSLGYRTTDTQYF	TGTGCCAGCAGCTTAGGATACAGGACCACAGATACGCAGTATTTT	.	TRBJ2-3	15	.	TRBV7-2
CASSYSSGSGANVLTF	TGTGCCAGCAGTTACTCCAGTGGCTCTGGGGCCAACGTCCTGACTTTC	.	TRBJ2-6	16	.	TRBV6-5
CASSRPPSYEQYF	TGCGCCAGCAGCCGGCCCCCCTCCTACGAGCAGTACTTC	.	TRBJ2-7	13	.	TRBV5-1
CSVGQDRGDTQYF	TGCAGCGTTGGACAGGACCGCGGAGATACGCAGTATTTT	.	TRBJ2-3	13	.	TRBV29-1